This T cell receptor beta chain was recorded in a study of T cell repertoires and HLA-DP antigens. Only in-frame clones appear in the TCRdb table, and some are missing; sequencing was by immunoSEQ multiplex PCR. The sample gives roughly 110,000 clones, almost 95% of which show up once; 0.27% is in the top ten. Germline V lookup: CDR1 MNHEY, CDR2 SMNVEV (reference sequence). The length of the CDR3 is 18 residues. The ends lost 5 bases at V and 7 bases at J; junction bases unmatched: 22. About this clone itself: The antigen is not known.

Sequenced input: CD4+ T cells from PBMCs. J is TRBJ1-1 and V is TRBV27, with 7 positions matching TRBD1. This TCR derives from a woman aged 18-30 years in good health and CMV-seronegative. The CDR3 DNA follows: TGTGCCAGCAGTCCAATCCCGAAAACAGGGGTTGCGCAGGGTGAAGCTTTCTTT. It codes for CASSPIPKTGVAQGEAFF.